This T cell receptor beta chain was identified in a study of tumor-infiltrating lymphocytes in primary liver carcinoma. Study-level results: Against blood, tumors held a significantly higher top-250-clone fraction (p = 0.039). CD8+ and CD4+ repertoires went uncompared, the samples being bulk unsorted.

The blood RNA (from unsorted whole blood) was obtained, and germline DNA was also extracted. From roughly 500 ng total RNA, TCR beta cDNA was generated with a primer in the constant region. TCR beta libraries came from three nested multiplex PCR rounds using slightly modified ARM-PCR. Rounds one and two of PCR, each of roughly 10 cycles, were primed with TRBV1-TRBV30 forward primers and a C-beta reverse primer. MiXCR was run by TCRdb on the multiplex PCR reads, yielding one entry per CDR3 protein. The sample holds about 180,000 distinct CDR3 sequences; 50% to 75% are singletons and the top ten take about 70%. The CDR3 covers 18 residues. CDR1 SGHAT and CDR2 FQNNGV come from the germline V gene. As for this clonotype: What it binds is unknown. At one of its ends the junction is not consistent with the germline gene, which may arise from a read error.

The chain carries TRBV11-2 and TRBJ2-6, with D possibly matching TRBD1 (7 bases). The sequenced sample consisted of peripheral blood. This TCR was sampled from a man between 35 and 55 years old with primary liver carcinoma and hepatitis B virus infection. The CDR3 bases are TGCGCCAGCAGCCAGGATGGACAGGACTACTCTGGGGCCAACGTCATGGCTTTC. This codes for CASSQDGQDYSGANVMAF.